What follows are 11 T cell receptor beta chains derived from one specimen sequenced in a study of blood T cell repertoires in COVID-19. TCRdb's table, derived via immunoSEQ multiplex PCR, lists solely in-frame clones and lacks some. The profile shows hundreds of thousands of clones, nearly 90% of them singletons. Sample: peripheral blood. The receptors were sampled from a woman aged 40 to 49 who had recovered from COVID-19.

This clone has only a few counts. This rearrangement joins TRBV18 to TRBJ2-7, with TRBD2 as a possible D gene (6 bases). Trimming took off 2 bases at V and 5 bases at J, with 13 bases between the two ends. This CDR3 is 14 amino acids long. From germline, CDR1 is KGHSH and CDR2 LQKENI. The CDR3 protein is CASSPGRRENEQYF. The CDR3 DNA is TGTGCCAGCTCACCAGGGAGGAGGGAAAACGAGCAGTACTTC.

The rearrangement links TRBV7-3 to TRBJ2-2; 7 nucleotides agree with TRBD1. V trimming: 0 bases; J trimming: 0 bases; junction bases outside the gene matches: 4. CDR1 is SGHTA, CDR2 FQGTGA, per germline. CDR3 length equals 17 residues. This CDR3 reads CASSLTFGQANTGELFF. The CDR3 bases are TGTGCCAGCAGCTTAACGTTCGGACAGGCGAACACCGGGGAGCTGTTTTTT.

As concerns this clone: The identical CDR3 is also encoded by other nucleotide sequences in the sample. The V call is TRBV7-2, the J call TRBJ2-5, with TRBD2 as a possible D gene (6 bases). The CDR3 is 14 residues long. Germline CDR1 is SGHTA and CDR2 is FQGNSA. V was clipped by 1 base and J by 5 bases, with 11 bases between them. For the CDR3, the DNA is TGTGCCAGCAGCTTAGGGCGGGGCTGGGAGACCCAGTACTTC. The encoded protein is CASSLGRGWETQYF.

This chain connects TRBV27 to TRBJ2-1; 9 positions agree with TRBD2. The germline V gene encodes CDR1 MNHEY and CDR2 SMNVEV (reference sequence). Trimming at V came to 3 bases and at J to 3 bases, leaving 6 bases not matched to a gene. The CDR3 has 16 amino acids. In DNA form, the CDR3 reads TGTGCCAGCAGTTTTCCCGGGACTAGCAACTACAATGAGCAGTTCTTC. Its protein product is CASSFPGTSNYNEQFF.

The chain is built from TRBV11-2 and TRBJ2-1; perhaps TRBD1 as D (5 bases). Germline V lookup: CDR1 SGHAT, CDR2 FQNNGV. The germline V and J ends were trimmed by 2 bases and 5 bases, with 7 bases remaining between them. The CDR3 spans 13 residues. The CDR3 sequence: CASSLHRNNEQFF. The CDR3 DNA follows: TGTGCCAGCAGCTTACACAGGAACAATGAGCAGTTCTTC.

The J gene is TRBJ2-3, the V gene TRBV7-2; 7 positions match TRBD2. The V gene end was trimmed by 5 bases and the J gene end by 8 bases; junction bases not matched to a gene: 19. The CDR3 totals 17 residues. Germline lookup yields CDR1 SGHTA and CDR2 FQGNSA. In DNA form, the CDR3 reads TGTGCCAGCAGCCCGAGGGAGGGGCGGGCCTATGGGGGTACGCAGTATTTT. As protein: CASSPREGRAYGGTQYF.

V usage is TRBV11-3 and J usage is TRBJ2-2, with 9 nucleotides matching TRBD2. V lost 4 bases and J lost 4; bases outside the gene matches: 4. The CDR3 contains 15 residues. In germline, CDR1 is SGHNT, CDR2 YENEEA. The CDR3 DNA reads as TGTGCCAGCAGCTATAGCGGGAGAATCACCGGGGAGCTGTTTTTT. It codes for CASSYSGRITGELFF.

The J gene is TRBJ2-7, the V gene TRBV2; 8 positions agree with TRBD1. The CDR3 contains 15 residues. Trimming took 1 base from V and 2 from J; bases not matched to a gene: 4. Germline values: CDR1 SNHLY, CDR2 FYNNEI. DNA of the CDR3: TGTGCCAGCAGTGAAGGAAGGACAGGGACCTACGAGCAGTACTTC. Its translation: CASSEGRTGTYEQYF.

The chain carries TRBV6-1 and TRBJ1-1; D is undetermined. V lost 2 bases to trimming and J lost 3 bases, with 19 bases between them. The CDR3 length is 17 residues. Per the germline V gene, CDR1 is MNHNS and CDR2 is SASEGT. The DNA of the CDR3 is TGTGCCAGCAGTGAAAGGGCCGGGGTAGGAGTAGACACTGAAGCTTTCTTT. Protein product: CASSERAGVGVDTEAFF.

This clone was seen only once. The CDR3 here is CASSILGSRELHEKLFF. The CDR3, as DNA: TGTGCCAGTAGTATTTTGGGCAGCCGGGAACTTCATGAAAAACTGTTTTTT. V usage is TRBV19 and J usage is TRBJ1-4; D is uncertain. Trimming removed 3 bases at V and 6 bases at J, with 20 bases between. The CDR3 consists of 17 residues. In germline, CDR1 is LNHDA, CDR2 SQIVND (reference sequence).

The chain has TRBV6-2 or TRBV6-3 and TRBJ2-7; 9 bases align to TRBD1. V lost 4 bases to trimming and J lost 5 bases; unmatched junction nucleotides: 9. The CDR3 consists of 15 residues. Germline V gene data show CDR1 as MNHEY and CDR2 as SVGEGT. CDR3 region: CASSFAGTGPHEQYF. CDR3 nucleotide sequence: TGTGCCAGCAGTTTCGCCGGGACAGGGCCCCACGAGCAGTACTTC.